A single sample is the source of the 24 T cell receptor beta chains below, sequenced in a study of OX40 agonist ivuxolimab in advanced cancers. TCRdb's copy holds only in-frame clones and misses some; the assay was immunoSEQ multiplex PCR. The sample lists about 67,000 clones, approximately 91% occurring once. The source material was CD4+ or CD8+ T cells sorted from blood, sampled in a trial of the OX40 agonist ivuxolimab. All receptors come from an adult with an advanced solid tumor such as melanoma, head and neck, liver or kidney cancer.

The chain joins TRBV6-1 to TRBJ2-7; 7 nucleotides agree with TRBD2. This CDR3 comprises 14 residues. The J segment lost 0 bases and the V segment lost 4 bases, leaving 3 bases of the junction unmatched. The V gene's germline CDR1 is MNHNS and CDR2 SASEGT. The CDR3 region is CASSGLASSYEQYF. CDR3 DNA sequence: TGTGCCAGCAGTGGACTAGCCTCCTCCTACGAGCAGTACTTC.

CDR3 loop: CASSLDLPRGTYEQYF. CDR3 in DNA: TGTGCCAGCAGCTTAGACCTTCCTAGGGGTACCTACGAGCAGTACTTC. The chain is built from TRBV7-2 and TRBJ2-7; tentatively, D is TRBD1 (5 bases). CDR1 and CDR2 from the germline V gene are SGHTA and FQGNSA. The CDR3 has 16 amino acids. Trimming took 1 base from V and 2 from J, leaving 15 bases between them.

This chain's CDR3 is CASSLVGGGLAGNNEQFF. CDR3 DNA: TGTGCCAGCAGCTTGGTGGGGGGCGGACTAGCGGGGAACAATGAGCAGTTCTTC. V is TRBV5-4 and J is TRBJ2-1, with 12 bases that match TRBD2. Per the germline V gene, CDR1 is SGHNT and CDR2 is YYREEE (reference sequence). The CDR3 has 18 amino acids. The V segment lost 0 bases and the J segment 5 bases; nucleotides outside the gene matches: 9.

The chain recombines TRBV6-1 with TRBJ2-1; D gene ambiguous. Trimming stripped 10 bases from V and 9 bases from J, with 19 bases between. This CDR3 spans 13 amino acids. Germline V CDR1 and CDR2: MNHNS, SASEGT. CDR3 in amino acids: CATTRKSVVEQFF. Here the CDR3 DNA reads TGTGCCACCACCAGAAAATCAGTGGTTGAGCAGTTCTTC.

The J gene is TRBJ2-1, the V gene TRBV19, with TRBD2 matching over 13 bases. Germline values: CDR1 LNHDA, CDR2 SQIVND (reference sequence). With 5 bases clipped from V and 3 bases from J, the junction kept 7 bases outside the gene matches. The length of the CDR3 is 17 residues. The CDR3 DNA is TGTGCCAGTAGTGCCAGACTAGCGGGAGGTCTCTACAATGAGCAGTTCTTC. It yields the protein CASSARLAGGLYNEQFF.

J is TRBJ2-7 and V is TRBV7-9, with TRBD2 matching over 7 bases. Trimming removed 3 bases from V and 0 bases from J; junction bases left unmatched: 5. The CDR3 has 15 amino acids. Per germline, CDR1 SEHNR and CDR2 FQNEAQ (reference sequence). The DNA of the CDR3 is TGTGCCAGCAGCTTGTCTAGCGGTCCCTCCTACGAGCAGTACTTC. Translated, it gives CASSLSSGPSYEQYF.

The chain combines TRBV27 with TRBJ2-7, with TRBD1 as a possible D gene (6 bases). CDR1 is MNHEY and CDR2 is SMNVEV in the germline V gene (reference sequence). V lost 3 bases to trimming and J lost 3 bases, with 27 bases between them. The CDR3 is 19 residues long. The CDR3 spells CASSFSVTGTGLKVYEQYF. The CDR3 DNA reads as TGTGCCAGCAGTTTTAGCGTTACGGGAACAGGGTTAAAAGTCTACGAGCAGTACTTC.

The chain joins TRBV6-5 to TRBJ2-3; D not certain. Trimming left V 6 bases short and J 1 base short, with 14 bases between. Per the germline V gene, CDR1 is MNHEY and CDR2 is SVGAGI. The CDR3 length is 15 residues. The CDR3 region has the DNA TGTGCCAGCAGCTCCCAGACCACGGGCACAGATACGCAGTATTTT. Its protein product is CASSSQTTGTDTQYF.

V is TRBV7-2 and J is TRBJ2-3, with a weak D call TRBD2 (5 bases). V gave up 0 bases and J gave up 0 bases, with 7 bases separating them. The CDR3 runs to 15 residues. Per the germline V gene, CDR1 is SGHTA and CDR2 is FQGNSA. CDR3: CASSLAADSTDTQYF. The CDR3 coding sequence is TGTGCCAGCAGCTTAGCAGCGGACAGCACAGATACGCAGTATTTT.

The gene calls are TRBV4-2 and TRBJ2-5; D is possibly TRBD1 or TRBD2 (5 bases each). Germline assignment: CDR1 LGHNA and CDR2 YNFKEQ. Trimming shortened V by 0 bases and J by 5 bases, and 19 bases separated the two germline ends. The CDR3 has 17 residues. The CDR3 region is CASSQDLQGPLKETQYF. CDR3 nucleotide sequence: TGTGCCAGCAGCCAAGATCTTCAGGGACCCCTAAAGGAGACCCAGTACTTC.

This clone was recorded a few times. The rearrangement uses TRBV7-2 and TRBJ1-1; D unclear. CDR3 size: 16 residues. V lost 5 bases, J lost 4 bases, and 20 bases lay in between. Germline-derived CDR1 and CDR2 are SGHTA and FQGNSA. The CDR3 loop reads CASSPRRGLTGTEAFF. DNA for the CDR3: TGTGCCAGCAGCCCCCGTCGAGGACTGACGGGCACTGAAGCTTTCTTT.

This chain connects TRBV5-5 to TRBJ2-7; 8 bases are a match to TRBD2. The germline CDR1 and CDR2 sequences are SGHKS and YYEKEE (reference sequence). With 2 bases clipped from V and 0 bases from J, the junction kept 4 bases outside the gene matches. CDR3 size: 15 residues. The CDR3 is CASSFNSGVSYEQYF. The CDR3 nucleotides are TGTGCCAGCAGCTTTAATAGCGGGGTCTCCTACGAGCAGTACTTC.

J is TRBJ2-7 and V is TRBV29-1; D is unclear. CDR3 size: 14 residues. Germline CDR1 SQVTM, CDR2 ANQGSEA. Trimming removed 2 bases from V and 7 bases from J, with 18 bases in between. The CDR3, as DNA: TGCAGCGTTGAACGACCGGGCCCATTTCCTGAGCAGTACTTC. This encodes CSVERPGPFPEQYF.

As DNA, the CDR3 is TGTGCCAGCAGCTTAGCGGGGGCGAGCGGGGGCACCTTC. This gives the protein CASSLAGASGGTF. V usage is TRBV7-8 and J usage is TRBJ1-2, with a possible D match to TRBD1 (6 bases). Per the germline V gene, CDR1 is SGHVS and CDR2 is FQNEAQ. Trimming removed 0 bases from V and 13 bases from J, with 15 bases in between. This CDR3 has 13 amino acids.

The chain recombines TRBV11-2 with TRBJ2-3, with D maybe TRBD2 (6 bases). The CDR3 sequence is 12 residues long. Trimming removed 8 bases from V and 6 bases from J, with 12 bases in between. CDR1 and CDR2 from the germline V gene are SGHAT and FQNNGV. The DNA for the CDR3 is TGTGCCAGCGGCGGAGGGTACGATACGCAGTATTTT. Its protein product is CASGGGYDTQYF.

The chain recombines TRBV7-2 with TRBJ2-7, with 9 bases matching TRBD2. Germline V gene sequence: CDR1 SGHTA, CDR2 FQGNSA. Trimming cost V 1 base and J 2 bases; bases outside gene matches: 6. The CDR3 sequence is 16 residues long. CDR3 sequence (DNA): TGTGCCAGCAGCTTAGAATGGGCTAGCGGGGCCTACGAGCAGTACTTC. Translated: CASSLEWASGAYEQYF. The entire variable domain, with the rest obtained from reference TRBV7-2 and TRBJ2-7, is as follows: GAGVSQSPSNKVTEKGKDVELRCDPISGHTALYWYRQSLGQGLEFLIYFQGNSAPDKSGLPSDRFSAERTGGSVSTLTIQRTQQEDSAVYLCASSLEWASGAYEQYFGPGTRLTVT.

This clone was counted once. The chain uses TRBV2 and TRBJ2-1; D gene uncertain. The CDR3 has 14 residues. V lost 7 bases and J 2 bases, leaving 12 bases between the germline ends. In germline, CDR1 is SNHLY, CDR2 FYNNEI. This CDR3 is CASNFVLTYNEQFF. In DNA, the CDR3 is TGTGCCAGCAATTTTGTACTGACCTACAATGAGCAGTTCTTC.

This chain connects TRBV7-7 to TRBJ2-2, with TRBD2 matching 7 bases. This CDR3 has 15 amino acids. V lost 6 bases and J lost 1; bases outside the gene matches: 5. Germline assignment: CDR1 SSHAT and CDR2 FNYEAQ (reference sequence). The CDR3 DNA sequence: TGTGCCAGCAGTTCTAGCGGCGTGAACACCGGGGAGCTGTTTTTT. Residues: CASSSSGVNTGELFF.

V and J are TRBV5-1 and TRBJ2-3; the match to TRBD2 covers 11 bases. The CDR3 has 16 amino acids. V was pared by 2 bases and J by 6 bases, with 8 bases of the junction left unmatched. Germline CDR1 reads SGHRS; CDR2 reads YFSETQ. The CDR3 region is CASSLPGLAVGDTQYF. The CDR3 nucleotides are TGCGCCAGCAGCTTACCGGGACTAGCGGTTGGGGATACGCAGTATTTT.

Written as DNA, the CDR3 is TGTGCTAGTGGTCCGGGAAACCAAGAGACCCAGTACTTC. This encodes CASGPGNQETQYF. The genes are TRBV12-5 and TRBJ2-5; D perhaps matches TRBD2 (5 bases). V was shortened by 5 bases and J by 0 bases, with 7 bases between the two germline ends. The germline CDR1 and CDR2 sequences are LGHNT and FRNRAP. This CDR3 spans 13 amino acids. The whole variable domain, filled in from reference TRBV12-5 and TRBJ2-5, reads DARVTQTPRHKVTEMGQEVTMRCQPILGHNTVFWYRQTMMQGLELLAYFRNRAPLDDSGMPKDRFSAEMPDATLATLKIQPSEPRDSAVYFCASGPGNQETQYFGPGTRLLVL.

This clone was detected only once. The chain has TRBV6-1 and TRBJ1-5; a weak D match, TRBD1 (6 bases). The CDR3 has 14 residues. Trimming took off 5 bases at V and 4 bases at J, with 12 bases between the two ends. CDR1 is MNHNS and CDR2 is SASEGT in the germline V gene. In DNA, the CDR3 is TGTGCCAGCAGTATCCGACAGGATAATCAGCCCCAGCATTTT. Translated, it gives CASSIRQDNQPQHF.

This clone showed up just once. The genes are TRBV6-1 and TRBJ1-2; D possibly corresponds to TRBD1 (5 bases). V was trimmed by 6 bases and J by 6 bases, leaving 14 bases between them. This CDR3 region has 13 residues. The germline V gene has CDR1 MNHNS and CDR2 SASEGT. CDR3 sequence reads: CASRKGESHGYTF. The CDR3 DNA follows: TGTGCCAGCAGAAAAGGGGAGTCCCATGGCTACACCTTC.

This clone has a single count. The chain has TRBV10-3 and TRBJ2-7, with D perhaps matching TRBD1 (6 bases). Germline V gene data show CDR1 as ENHRY and CDR2 as SYGVKD. CDR3 length: 15 residues. Between the trimmed V and J ends, which lost 0 bases and 2 bases, there was a span of 11 bases. CDR3 region: CAISESAQGTYEQYF. CDR3 in DNA: TGTGCCATCAGTGAGTCGGCGCAGGGGACCTACGAGCAGTACTTC.

DNA of the CDR3: TGTGCCAGCAGCTTTTCAGGGTCTTTGAGGGAAAAACTGTTTTTT. Residues: CASSFSGSLREKLFF. The gene calls are TRBV7-2 and TRBJ1-4; perhaps TRBD1 as D (5 bases). The germline V gene has CDR1 SGHTA and CDR2 FQGNSA. The V end was cut by 3 bases, the J end by 8 bases, with 16 bases between. CDR3 size: 15 residues.